This T cell receptor beta chain was sequenced for a study of blood T cell repertoires in COVID-19. Across the study: Acute-phase and convalescent COVID-19 samples originated in the United States, Italy and Spain. Sources were T cells, B-cell-depleted T cells, or PBMCs; the material itself was cDNA or gDNA.

The assay was immunoSEQ multiplex PCR, and TCRdb's table has in-frame clones only and misses some. The sample contains roughly 250,000 clones, less than 90% of which appear only once. This TCR was sampled from a woman aged 25 to 39 with COVID-19, enrolled during active disease. Sequencing used peripheral blood.

CDR3 bases: TGTGCCCTCGGCCGGGGGGGCAATGAGCAGTTCTTC. The encoded protein is CALGRGGNEQFF. The chain has TRBV5-4 and TRBJ2-1; 8 bases agree with TRBD2. CDR3 length: 12 residues. V shed 10 bases, J shed 6 bases, and the junction held 6 bases outside the gene matches. The germline V gene has CDR1 SGHNT and CDR2 YYREEE (reference sequence).